These 22 T cell receptor beta chains came from one sample sequenced in a study of neoadjuvant anti-PD-1 for oral cavity cancer. The table came from immunoSEQ multiplex PCR; TCRdb's copy has only in-frame clones and leaves some out. The sample includes about 15,000 clones, roughly two fifths of them seen just once. Time point indicated: after neoadjuvant nivolumab, at surgical resection. Sequencing was performed on tumor tissue, taken after nivolumab (anti-PD-1) treatment. These receptor sequences come from a person aged 35-79 years with oral cavity squamous cell carcinoma.

The V and J genes are TRBV6-5 and TRBJ1-3; weak D call: TRBD1 (6 bases). The V gene lost 5 bases and the J gene lost 2 bases, with 13 bases spanning the gap. Germline V gives CDR1 MNHEY, CDR2 SVGAGI. The CDR3 length is 15 residues. The CDR3 region has the DNA TGTGCCAGCAGTCGAGGACAGCAACCTGGAAACACCATATATTTT. Translated: CASSRGQQPGNTIYF.

This clone has just a few counts. DNA for the CDR3: TGTGCCAGTAGTATATTCCCCGCGTTGGGGGTATTGAACACTGAAGCTTTCTTT. It encodes CASSIFPALGVLNTEAFF. The rearrangement uses TRBV19 and TRBJ1-1; D is perhaps TRBD1 (5 bases). The V gene's germline CDR1 is LNHDA and CDR2 SQIVND (reference sequence). Between the trimmed V and J ends, which lost 2 bases and 0 bases, there was a span of 19 bases. This CDR3 spans 18 amino acids. The full variable domain, in which reference TRBV19 and TRBJ1-1 provide the parts outside the CDR3, is DGGITQSPKYLFRKEGQNVTLSCEQNLNHDAMYWYRQDPGQGLRLIYYSQIVNDFQKGDIAEGYSVSREKKESFPLTVTSAQKNPTAFYLCASSIFPALGVLNTEAFFGQGTRLTVV.

This clone showed up just a few times. The V call is TRBV19, the J call TRBJ1-1; the D gene is possibly TRBD1 (5 bases). This CDR3 spans 16 amino acids. Trimming pared 6 bases from V and 0 bases from J, leaving 17 bases between. CDR1 and CDR2 (germline): LNHDA, SQIVND (reference sequence). The CDR3 spells CASSDPGRGLNTEAFF. In nucleotides, the CDR3 is TGTGCCAGTAGCGACCCGGGACGGGGATTGAACACTGAAGCTTTCTTT.

The chain is built from TRBV6-5 and TRBJ1-1; D is unclear. Deletions cut 0 bases from V and 3 bases from J, with 5 bases between. Germline assignment: CDR1 MNHEY and CDR2 SVGAGI. The CDR3 contains 13 residues. This CDR3 reads CASSYSRDTEAFF. CDR3 nucleotide sequence: TGTGCCAGCAGTTACTCGAGGGACACTGAAGCTTTCTTT.

J is TRBJ1-2 and V is TRBV5-6, with TRBD1 identical over 9 bases. This CDR3 is 15 amino acids long. With V trimmed by 0 bases and J by 3 bases, 3 bases remained unmatched. In germline, CDR1 is SGHDT, CDR2 YYEEEE. DNA for the CDR3: TGTGCCAGCAGCTTGGGCGGGACAGGGTACTATGGCTACACCTTC. It specifies CASSLGGTGYYGYTF. Variable domain in full (rest from reference TRBV5-6 and TRBJ1-2): DAGVTQSPTHLIKTRGQQVTLRCSPKSGHDTVSWYQQALGQGPQFIFQYYEEEERQRGNFPDRFSGHQFPNYSSELNVNALLLGDSALYLCASSLGGTGYYGYTFGSGTRLTVV.

This chain connects TRBV18 to TRBJ1-1; D is ambiguous. This CDR3 contains 13 residues. Germline loops: CDR1 KGHSH, CDR2 LQKENI. V gave up 5 bases and J gave up 4 bases, with 11 bases separating them. CDR3 protein: CASSTIWGTEAFF. The CDR3 DNA is TGTGCCAGCTCAACTATTTGGGGCACTGAAGCTTTCTTT.

The chain couples TRBV9 to TRBJ2-5; 11 bases line up with TRBD2. The V and J ends lost 0 bases and 0 bases, in that order; junction bases with no gene match: 7. The CDR3 runs to 18 residues. From germline, CDR1 is SGDLS and CDR2 YYNGEE. CDR3: CASSVAASGGPHQETQYF. CDR3 bases: TGTGCCAGCAGCGTAGCGGCTAGCGGGGGGCCTCACCAAGAGACCCAGTACTTC.

This sequence joins TRBV7-9 and TRBJ2-3; the D gene is possibly TRBD2 (5 bases). Germline-derived CDR1 and CDR2 are SEHNR and FQNEAQ (reference sequence). The CDR3 consists of 15 residues. V was clipped by 3 bases and J by 0 bases, with 10 bases between them. The CDR3 here is CASSFDSGSTDTQYF. The CDR3 nucleotides read TGTGCCAGCAGCTTTGATTCGGGGAGCACAGATACGCAGTATTTT.

This clone was picked up a small number of times. The V gene is TRBV5-1, the J gene TRBJ2-3, with 8 bases aligning to TRBD1. The CDR3 extends over 15 amino acids. Germline-derived CDR1 and CDR2 are SGHRS and YFSETQ. V dropped 1 base and J dropped 2; count of bases not matched to a gene: 3. CDR3 residues: CASSLRQGFTDTQYF. The CDR3 DNA follows: TGCGCCAGCAGCTTGAGACAGGGGTTCACAGATACGCAGTATTTT.

The genes are TRBV10-3 and TRBJ2-5; 8 bases align to TRBD1. This CDR3 has 15 amino acids. V shed 5 bases, J shed 2 bases, and the junction held 7 bases outside the gene matches. CDR1 and CDR2 from the germline V gene are ENHRY and SYGVKD. In DNA form, the CDR3 reads TGTGCCATCAGTACCGGGACAGGAGATCAAGAGACCCAGTACTTC. Protein sequence: CAISTGTGDQETQYF.

This clone has just a few counts. V and J are TRBV4-3 and TRBJ2-7, with unresolved D. Germline CDR1 reads LGHNA; CDR2 reads YSLEER. Trimming removed 1 base from V and 3 bases from J, with 10 bases in between. The CDR3 sequence is 14 residues long. The CDR3 sequence is CASSQGSRNYEQYF. CDR3 DNA: TGCGCCAGCAGCCAAGGATCCAGGAACTACGAGCAGTACTTC.

This clone was counted between two and nine times. The V gene is TRBV4-1, the J gene TRBJ1-1, with D possibly TRBD1 on 6 matching bases. This CDR3 is 16 amino acids long. Germline assignment: CDR1 MGHRA and CDR2 YSYEKL. Trimming took 0 bases from V and 1 from J, leaving 12 bases between them. CDR3 sequence (DNA): TGCGCCAGCAGCCAAGATCACGGGACAAGGAACACTGAAGCTTTCTTT. Translating gives CASSQDHGTRNTEAFF.

V is TRBV28 and J is TRBJ2-1; 7 bases align to TRBD2. The CDR3 sequence is 16 residues long. Germline assignment: CDR1 MDHEN and CDR2 SYDVKM. Trimming at V came to 5 bases and at J to 4 bases, leaving 11 bases not matched to a gene. The CDR3 spells CASSPFTGGNYNEQFF. The CDR3 nucleotides read TGTGCCAGCAGTCCCTTCACGGGGGGAAATTACAATGAGCAGTTCTTC.

CDR3 DNA sequence: TGTGCCACCACCTCTACAGGGGGGATTACGAAAGCTTTCTTT. It is translated as CATTSTGGITKAFF. The chain combines TRBV15 with TRBJ1-1; 8 nucleotides align to TRBD1. After removal of 7 bases from V and 9 bases from J, the junction contained 13 bases not matched to a gene. The V gene's germline CDR1 is LNHNV and CDR2 YYDKDF (reference sequence). The CDR3 contains 14 residues.

This clone was found many times. The rearrangement links TRBV6-4 to TRBJ1-6, with 9 bases lining up with TRBD1. Germline V lookup: CDR1 MRHNA, CDR2 SNTAGT. The CDR3 is 14 amino acids. The trim removed 7 bases at V and 7 bases at J, leaving 5 bases unmatched. The CDR3 loop reads CASTPDRGNSPLHF. In nucleotides, the CDR3 is TGTGCCAGCACCCCGGACAGGGGCAATTCACCCCTCCACTTT.

This chain joins TRBV6-1 and TRBJ1-1; no definite D call. This CDR3 is built from 15 residues. Germline V gene lookup returns CDR1 MNHNS and CDR2 SASEGT. Trimming removed 6 bases from V and 7 bases from J, with 21 bases in between. The DNA for the CDR3 is TGTGCCAGCAGCCCGACACTGCAAGCAACGGGTGAAGCTTTCTTT. Encoded protein: CASSPTLQATGEAFF.

This chain uses TRBV28 with TRBJ1-5, with 9 bases aligning to TRBD1. Germline V CDR1 and CDR2: MDHEN, SYDVKM. The CDR3 spans 17 residues. J was trimmed by 3 bases and V by 4 bases; bases with no gene match: 10. For the CDR3, the DNA is TGTGCCAGCAGTTCCGGGACAGGGTGGAGTGACAATCAGCCCCAGCATTTT. This translates into CASSSGTGWSDNQPQHF.

This clone was detected only a few times. V is TRBV6-1 and J is TRBJ2-7; 8 nucleotides agree with TRBD1. The CDR3 is 16 amino acids. V trimming: 2 bases; J trimming: 2 bases; junction bases outside the gene matches: 8. Germline assignment: CDR1 MNHNS and CDR2 SASEGT. The CDR3, as DNA: TGTGCCAGCAGTGAATCAGAGGACAGGGAGACCTACGAGCAGTACTTC. Translating gives CASSESEDRETYEQYF.

This clone rates as medium-sized. J is TRBJ2-7 and V is TRBV11-1, with TRBD1 matching 10 bases. V lost 3 bases, J lost 2 bases, and 4 bases stayed unmatched. Per germline, CDR1 SGHAT and CDR2 FQDESV (reference sequence). The CDR3 contains 15 residues. CDR3 sequence (DNA): TGTGCCAGCAGCTTCCGGGACAGGGGAACCTACGAGCAGTACTTC. Protein sequence: CASSFRDRGTYEQYF. The full variable domain, completed using reference TRBV11-1 and TRBJ2-7, is EAEVAQSPRYKITEKSQAVAFWCDPISGHATLYWYRQILGQGPELLVQFQDESVVDDSQLPKDRFSAERLKGVDSTLKIQPAELGDSAMYLCASSFRDRGTYEQYFGPGTRLTVT.

DNA for the CDR3: TGTGCCAGCAGCCCGGGCGGGGCCACAGATACGCAGTATTTT. Its translation: CASSPGGATDTQYF. The chain is built from TRBV5-6 and TRBJ2-3; the D gene is possibly TRBD2 (6 bases). Per germline, CDR1 SGHDT and CDR2 YYEEEE. V lost 4 bases and J lost 2, with 11 bases in between. The CDR3 runs 14 residues.

The genes are TRBV2 and TRBJ2-2; 8 bases map to TRBD2. The CDR3 length is 14 residues. Germline CDR1 SNHLY, CDR2 FYNNEI. The trim removed 6 bases at V and 4 bases at J, leaving 4 bases unmatched. In nucleotides, the CDR3 is TGTGCCAGCAGAGGCGGGACTAGCACCGGGGAGCTGTTTTTT. Translated, it gives CASRGGTSTGELFF.

This chain joins TRBV12-5 and TRBJ2-1; 9 nucleotides line up with TRBD1. Trimming cost V 0 bases and J 3 bases; bases outside gene matches: 15. The germline gives CDR1 LGHNT, CDR2 FRNRAP. This CDR3 comprises 20 residues. The CDR3 coding sequence is TGTGCTAGTGGTTTGGTACCGGTAGCTTGGGGGACAGGGTACTACAATGAGCAGTTCTTC. This translates into CASGLVPVAWGTGYYNEQFF. Together with reference TRBV12-5 and TRBJ2-1, the CDR3 gives the full variable domain: DARVTQTPRHKVTEMGQEVTMRCQPILGHNTVFWYRQTMMQGLELLAYFRNRAPLDDSGMPKDRFSAEMPDATLATLKIQPSEPRDSAVYFCASGLVPVAWGTGYYNEQFFGPGTRLTVL.